These 30 T cell receptor beta chains were all obtained from the same sample, sequenced in a study of cytomegalovirus exposure and HLA in healthy donors. Vbeta (60) and Jbeta (13) primers were used in the PCR. Repertoires were generated with immunoSEQ multiplex PCR, while TCRdb's copy carries only in-frame clones and drops some. In the table there are 180,000 or so clones, 82% of which are singletons. Specimen: PBMCs. The receptor set was obtained from a man aged 40-55 years in good health and CMV-seronegative.

The rearrangement uses TRBV7-9 and TRBJ2-5; 7 nucleotides line up with TRBD2. V shed 3 bases, J shed 2 bases, and the junction held 9 bases outside the gene matches. The CDR3 is 16 residues long. Germline values: CDR1 SEHNR, CDR2 FQNEAQ (reference sequence). The CDR3 DNA reads TGTGCCAGCAGCTTGCAGACACCCGGGGGGCAAGAGACCCAGTACTTC. It codes for CASSLQTPGGQETQYF.

The chain uses TRBV11-3 and TRBJ2-6; 7 bases line up with TRBD2. The trim removed 4 bases at V and 4 bases at J, leaving 4 bases unmatched. CDR3 length: 15 residues. Germline V gives CDR1 SGHNT, CDR2 YENEEA. For the CDR3, the DNA is TGTGCCAGCAGCTGGGGGGGGTCCGGGGCCAACGTCCTGACTTTC. Amino acids: CASSWGGSGANVLTF.

This clone appeared a few times. This chain connects TRBV5-1 to TRBJ2-7; 9 nucleotides line up with TRBD2. CDR1 is SGHRS, CDR2 YFSETQ, per germline. This CDR3 has 14 residues. After removal of 6 bases from V and 2 bases from J, the junction contained 6 bases not matched to a gene. The CDR3 bases are TGCGCCAGCAAAGTCCTAGCGGGGACCTACGAGCAGTACTTC. Protein: CASKVLAGTYEQYF.

This chain connects TRBV5-1 to TRBJ2-1; 9 bases line up with TRBD2. Germline CDR1 reads SGHRS; CDR2 reads YFSETQ. The CDR3 extends over 14 amino acids. The V segment lost 4 bases and the J segment 3 bases; nucleotides outside the gene matches: 2. The CDR3 loop is CASSRRGGYNEQFF. As DNA, the CDR3 is TGCGCCAGCAGCAGGCGGGGGGGCTACAATGAGCAGTTCTTC.

CDR3 loop: CASSPLGKNQPQHF. The CDR3 nucleotides read TGCGCCAGCAGCCCCCTAGGTAAGAATCAGCCCCAGCATTTT. The chain combines TRBV5-1 with TRBJ1-5; D is uncertain. Germline CDR1 reads SGHRS; CDR2 reads YFSETQ. There are 14 residues in the CDR3. V shed 4 bases and J shed 4 bases, with 12 bases lying between them.

This chain connects TRBV28 to TRBJ1-5; TRBD1 matches 12 bases. Germline V lookup: CDR1 MDHEN, CDR2 SYDVKM. V lost 5 bases to trimming and J lost 6 bases; unmatched junction nucleotides: 2. CDR3 size: 14 residues. CDR3 sequence reads: CASSEGQGAQPQHF. The CDR3 nucleotides are TGTGCCAGCAGTGAGGGACAGGGGGCTCAGCCCCAGCATTTT.

This chain connects TRBV5-1 to TRBJ2-3, with 12 bases lining up with TRBD2. The CDR3 sequence is 15 residues long. V trimming: 5 bases; J trimming: 5 bases; junction bases outside the gene matches: 6. CDR1 is SGHRS and CDR2 is YFSETQ in the germline V gene. CDR3 coding DNA: TGCGCCAGCAGTCCTCTAGCGGGGGGGCAAGATACGCAGTATTTT. It codes for CASSPLAGGQDTQYF.

The V call is TRBV28, the J call TRBJ1-1; possibly TRBD1 for D (6 bases). CDR1 and CDR2 (germline): MDHEN, SYDVKM. With 6 bases removed from V and 6 bases from J, the gap between germline ends came to 17 bases. This CDR3 contains 14 residues. This chain's CDR3 is CASRHDRYVAEAFF. The CDR3 nucleotides are TGTGCCAGCAGGCACGACAGGTACGTTGCTGAAGCTTTCTTT.

This clone came up a few times. The chain recombines TRBV4-1 with TRBJ2-7; TRBD2 agrees at 10 bases. Germline loops: CDR1 MGHRA, CDR2 YSYEKL. The CDR3 length is 18 residues. V shed 1 base and J 0 bases; nucleotides not matched to a gene: 9. The CDR3 loop reads CASSQGSLAGDVSYEQYF. CDR3 DNA: TGCGCCAGCAGCCAAGGTAGTCTAGCGGGGGATGTCTCCTACGAGCAGTACTTC.

The chain carries TRBV15 and TRBJ1-6, with 9 bases fitting TRBD1. Germline V gene lookup returns CDR1 LNHNV and CDR2 YYDKDF (reference sequence). The V and J ends lost 4 bases and 9 bases, in that order; junction bases with no gene match: 7. The CDR3 loop spans 15 amino acids. The chain's CDR3 is CATSKNRGLGSPLHF. As DNA, the CDR3 is TGTGCCACCAGCAAGAACAGGGGGCTGGGTTCACCCCTCCACTTT.

The rearrangement links TRBV19 to TRBJ2-7; 7 bases are shared with TRBD1. CDR3 length: 13 amino acids. Per germline, CDR1 LNHDA and CDR2 SQIVND (reference sequence). V gave up 5 bases and J gave up 5 bases; unmatched junction bases: 6. DNA for the CDR3: TGTGCCAGTAGTCCGGGTGGACAGGACGAGCAGTACTTC. Translated: CASSPGGQDEQYF.

This clone was recorded a few times. V and J are TRBV11-2 and TRBJ2-1; perhaps TRBD1 as D (6 bases). The CDR3 runs to 15 residues. Trimming shortened V by 3 bases and J by 2 bases, and 11 bases separated the two germline ends. The germline CDR1 and CDR2 sequences are SGHAT and FQNNGV. CDR3 sequence: CASSLARGTYNEQFF. As DNA, the CDR3 is TGTGCCAGCAGCTTGGCGAGGGGGACCTACAATGAGCAGTTCTTC.

This chain joins TRBV18 and TRBJ2-7, with 7 bases identical to TRBD1. V lost 5 bases to trimming and J lost 6 bases; unmatched junction nucleotides: 10. The CDR3 is 14 amino acids. Germline V gene sequence: CDR1 KGHSH, CDR2 LQKENI. The CDR3 sequence: CASSEDRVAGEQYF. The CDR3 DNA reads as TGTGCCAGCTCAGAAGACAGGGTAGCTGGCGAGCAGTACTTC.

The chain couples TRBV4-1 to TRBJ1-1, with D possibly matching TRBD1 (6 bases). The length of the CDR3 is 16 residues. Between the trimmed V and J ends, which lost 4 bases and 3 bases, there was a span of 18 bases. Germline V gene data show CDR1 as MGHRA and CDR2 as YSYEKL. The CDR3 protein is CASSPRWGGADTEAFF. For the CDR3, the DNA is TGCGCCAGCAGCCCTCGATGGGGGGGGGCGGACACTGAAGCTTTCTTT.

The chain combines TRBV4-2 with TRBJ2-1, with 8 bases fitting TRBD2. The CDR3 loop spans 15 amino acids. Germline V gene data show CDR1 as LGHNA and CDR2 as YNFKEQ. J lost 5 bases, V lost 1 base, and 4 bases had no gene match. CDR3 residues: CASSQVAGNNNEQFF. The CDR3 nucleotides read TGTGCCAGCAGCCAAGTAGCGGGAAACAACAATGAGCAGTTCTTC.

This rearrangement joins TRBV11-2 to TRBJ2-7; TRBD2 agrees at 9 bases. The germline V gene encodes CDR1 SGHAT and CDR2 FQNNGV. This CDR3 contains 15 residues. J gave up 7 bases and V 1 base, and 8 bases lay outside the gene matches. CDR3 sequence: CASSLGGGRAWEQYF. The CDR3 DNA is TGTGCCAGCAGCTTAGGGGGCGGGAGGGCGTGGGAGCAGTACTTC.

V and J are TRBV15 and TRBJ2-1; 13 positions agree with TRBD2. Trimming took 5 bases from V and 3 from J; bases not matched to a gene: 19. CDR3 length equals 21 residues. The germline V gene encodes CDR1 LNHNV and CDR2 YYDKDF (reference sequence). The CDR3 sequence: CATSSSGFGGLAGLLYNEQFF. In DNA, the CDR3 is TGTGCCACCAGCTCCTCCGGTTTCGGGGGACTAGCGGGGTTACTCTACAATGAGCAGTTCTTC. The variable domain in full, with the rest retrieved from reference TRBV15 and TRBJ2-1, is DAMVIQNPRYQVTQFGKPVTLSCSQTLNHNVMYWYQQKSSQAPKLLFHYYDKDFNNEADTPDNFQSRRPNTSFCFLDIRSPGLGDTAMYLCATSSSGFGGLAGLLYNEQFFGPGTRLTVL.

CDR3 sequence: CASSPRTSGTDTQYF. CDR3 bases: TGTGCCAGCAGTCCTAGGACTAGCGGCACAGATACGCAGTATTTT. This chain links TRBV27 with TRBJ2-3; 9 positions agree with TRBD2. This CDR3 is 15 amino acids long. Per germline, CDR1 MNHEY and CDR2 SMNVEV (reference sequence). V was clipped by 5 bases and J by 1 base; unmatched bases: 4.

The chain uses TRBV7-2 and TRBJ2-5, with 10 bases that match TRBD1. Germline CDR1 reads SGHTA; CDR2 reads FQGNSA. Trimming took 5 bases from V and 2 from J; bases not matched to a gene: 2. There are 14 residues in the CDR3. The DNA for the CDR3 is TGTGCCAGCAGCCCGGGACAGGGGCAAGAGACCCAGTACTTC. Protein sequence: CASSPGQGQETQYF.

In this sample, this clone turned up a few times. The V call is TRBV28, the J call TRBJ2-7, with TRBD1 matching over 7 bases. The V gene's germline CDR1 is MDHEN and CDR2 SYDVKM. There are 13 residues in the CDR3. After removal of 7 bases from V and 2 bases from J, the junction contained 5 bases not matched to a gene. CDR3 region: CASTTRGTYEQYF. The CDR3 DNA follows: TGTGCCAGCACCACCAGGGGGACCTACGAGCAGTACTTC.

The chain is built from TRBV2 and TRBJ1-5; 8 nucleotides line up with TRBD1. CDR1 is SNHLY and CDR2 is FYNNEI in the germline V gene. This CDR3 has 15 residues. The V segment lost 6 bases and the J segment 5 bases; nucleotides outside the gene matches: 9. The CDR3 region is CASRNQGALDQPQHF. CDR3 sequence (DNA): TGTGCCAGCAGGAACCAGGGGGCGTTGGATCAGCCCCAGCATTTT.

This chain joins TRBV7-8 and TRBJ1-1; a possible D gene is TRBD1 (6 bases). The CDR3 contains 13 residues. Germline-derived CDR1 and CDR2 are SGHVS and FQNEAQ. The V gene lost 3 bases and the J gene lost 6 bases, with 11 bases spanning the gap. CDR3 bases: TGTGCCAGCAGCTTCACCAGGGGCGCTGAAGCTTTCTTT. It yields the protein CASSFTRGAEAFF.

The chain links TRBV5-1 to TRBJ1-1, with D perhaps TRBD1 (6 bases). This CDR3 is 13 amino acids long. In germline, CDR1 is SGHRS, CDR2 YFSETQ. V dropped 4 bases and J dropped 1 base, with 8 bases sitting between them. The CDR3 DNA follows: TGCGCCAGCAGCCGGGGACAGAACACTGAAGCTTTCTTT. Translation gives CASSRGQNTEAFF.

V gene TRBV6-6 combines with J gene TRBJ2-7; 7 nucleotides align to TRBD1. From germline, CDR1 is MNHNY and CDR2 SVGAGI (reference sequence). V gave up 6 bases and J gave up 0 bases; unmatched junction bases: 5. The CDR3 totals 14 residues. The CDR3 coding sequence is TGTGCCAGCAGACGATGGGACAGCTCCTACGAGCAGTACTTC. Its translation: CASRRWDSSYEQYF.

V usage is TRBV2 and J usage is TRBJ1-5; a weak D match, TRBD1 (6 bases). Deletions cut 5 bases from V and 3 bases from J, with 14 bases between. The CDR3 length is 15 residues. Germline V gene lookup returns CDR1 SNHLY and CDR2 FYNNEI. The CDR3 region is CASSKQGGDNQPQHF. The CDR3 nucleotides are TGTGCCAGCAGTAAACAGGGAGGGGACAATCAGCCCCAGCATTTT.

The rearrangement links TRBV6-5 to TRBJ2-1; no clear D. V was cut by 0 bases and J by 9 bases, with 15 bases left in between. This CDR3 is 15 amino acids long. The V gene's germline CDR1 is MNHEY and CDR2 SVGAGI. Here the CDR3 reads CASSYSYYTSTEQFF. Here the CDR3 DNA reads TGTGCCAGCAGTTACTCCTACTACACCTCAACTGAGCAGTTCTTC.

The CDR3 is CASSLMLDSSYNEQFF. Written as DNA, the CDR3 is TGCGCCAGCAGCTTGATGCTAGACAGCTCCTACAATGAGCAGTTCTTC. The chain has TRBV5-1 and TRBJ2-1, with TRBD1 as a possible D gene (5 bases). The V and J ends lost 1 base and 0 bases respectively, with 11 bases between them. The CDR3 has 16 residues. From germline, CDR1 is SGHRS and CDR2 YFSETQ.

The chain combines TRBV4-3 with TRBJ2-7; maybe TRBD2 (7 bases). There are 19 residues in the CDR3. V was trimmed by 0 bases and J by 2 bases, leaving 23 bases between them. Per germline, CDR1 LGHNA and CDR2 YSLEER. CDR3 in DNA: TGCGCCAGCAGCCAAGATTGGATAGATGGGGGGGGCCTCGCCTACGAGCAGTACTTC. Amino acid sequence: CASSQDWIDGGGLAYEQYF.

This rearrangement joins TRBV11-2 to TRBJ2-7; maybe TRBD2 (5 bases). Germline V gene sequence: CDR1 SGHAT, CDR2 FQNNGV. Trimming removed 5 bases from V and 3 bases from J, with 14 bases in between. The CDR3 length is 14 residues. The CDR3 coding sequence is TGTGCCAGCAGCCGTGGACTCACCGGCTACGAGCAGTACTTC. Protein product: CASSRGLTGYEQYF.

The V and J genes are TRBV30 and TRBJ1-1, with D perhaps TRBD1 (6 bases). Deletions cut 3 bases from V and 3 bases from J, with 11 bases between. Germline loops: CDR1 GTSNPN, CDR2 SVGIG (reference sequence). The CDR3 contains 13 residues. CDR3 residues: CAWRAGGYTEAFF. In DNA form, the CDR3 reads TGTGCCTGGAGAGCGGGGGGCTACACTGAAGCTTTCTTT.